The 25 T cell receptor beta chains below all came from one sample that was sequenced in a study of T cell responses to AZD1222 COVID-19 vaccine. Method: immunoSEQ multiplex PCR; TCRdb's copy keeps in-frame clones and lacks some. This sample carries around 150,000 clones, 75% to 85% of them seen once, and the ten largest clones take 7.9%. The starting material was peripheral blood, obtained 28 days after the second dose of the MenACWY control vaccine. The receptors originated from an adult who received the MenACWY meningococcal vaccine as a control.

The rearrangement joins TRBV12-5 to TRBJ1-5, with D perhaps TRBD1 (5 bases). V was cut by 2 bases and J by 0 bases, with 17 bases left in between. The CDR3 totals 18 residues. Germline CDR1 reads LGHNT; CDR2 reads FRNRAP. Here the CDR3 DNA reads TGTGCTAGTGGTTTGTGGGGGGAGGCCACATATAGCAATCAGCCCCAGCATTTT. This codes for CASGLWGEATYSNQPQHF.

The chain combines TRBV7-8 with TRBJ1-4; 8 bases map to TRBD1. V dropped 0 bases and J dropped 8; count of bases not matched to a gene: 5. This CDR3 has 15 amino acids. From germline, CDR1 is SGHVS and CDR2 FQNEAQ. CDR3 protein: CASSLAGQGWEKLFF. Here the CDR3 DNA reads TGTGCCAGCAGCTTAGCCGGACAGGGTTGGGAAAAACTGTTTTTT.

The rearrangement uses TRBV19 and TRBJ2-2; 9 bases fit TRBD1. The CDR3 is 15 residues long. V shed 6 bases, J shed 6 bases, and the junction held 8 bases outside the gene matches. Germline values: CDR1 LNHDA, CDR2 SQIVND (reference sequence). Written as DNA, the CDR3 is TGTGCCAGTAGGACCGGGACAGGGTTTGCCGGGGAGCTGTTTTTT. Encoded protein: CASRTGTGFAGELFF.

The chain carries TRBV6-5 and TRBJ1-5; D might be TRBD1 (6 bases). This CDR3 spans 16 amino acids. Germline CDR1 reads MNHEY; CDR2 reads SVGAGI. Trimming took 0 bases from V and 6 from J, leaving 15 bases between them. The CDR3 DNA is TGTGCCAGCAGTTACTCGGGCAGGGGTCAGGTTCAGCCCCAGCATTTT. It yields the protein CASSYSGRGQVQPQHF.

This clone came up many times. The same CDR3 also results from other DNA sequences found in this sample. V is TRBV5-6 and J is TRBJ1-1; perhaps TRBD1 as D (5 bases). V gave up 2 bases and J gave up 4 bases, with 6 bases separating them. The CDR3 length is 12 residues. Germline V gene data show CDR1 as SGHDT and CDR2 as YYEEEE. The CDR3 coding sequence is TGTGCCAGCAGCTTAAGGGGCACTGAAGCTTTCTTT. This translates into CASSLRGTEAFF.

V is TRBV10-3 and J is TRBJ1-3, with D uncertain. Trimming cost V 5 bases and J 0 bases, with 8 bases left between them. This CDR3 comprises 14 residues. Germline V CDR1 and CDR2: ENHRY, SYGVKD. This chain's CDR3 is CAISPYGSGNTIYF. DNA of the CDR3: TGTGCCATCAGTCCATACGGCTCTGGAAACACCATATATTTT.

The chain uses TRBV20-1 and TRBJ1-5; 7 bases map to TRBD1. In germline, CDR1 is DFQATT, CDR2 SNEGSKA (reference sequence). CDR3 length: 14 residues. The J segment lost 5 bases and the V segment lost 3 bases, leaving 7 bases of the junction unmatched. In DNA, the CDR3 is TGCAGTGCTAGTCCCGGGACAGCAGATCAGCCCCAGCATTTT. Its translation is CSASPGTADQPQHF.

The rearrangement uses TRBV5-1 and TRBJ1-3; the D is unclear. Trimming cost V 0 bases and J 4 bases, with 11 bases left between them. CDR3 length equals 15 residues. CDR1 and CDR2 (germline): SGHRS, YFSETQ. The CDR3 DNA follows: TGCGCCAGCAGCTTGGGTGCGACGACGGGAAACACCATATATTTT. Its protein is CASSLGATTGNTIYF.

In its sample, this clone was seen a few times. The rearrangement uses TRBV11-2 and TRBJ1-2; D is undetermined. Germline V CDR1 and CDR2: SGHAT, FQNNGV. Deletions cut 3 bases from V and 4 bases from J, with 15 bases between. This CDR3 contains 15 residues. The CDR3 sequence: CASSLTQTVLYGYTF. The CDR3 DNA is TGTGCCAGCAGCTTGACACAGACGGTCCTCTATGGCTACACCTTC. Full variable domain (rest looked up from reference TRBV11-2 and TRBJ1-2): EAGVAQSPRYKIIEKRQSVAFWCNPISGHATLYWYQQILGQGPKLLIQFQNNGVVDDSQLPKDRFSAERLKGVDSTLKIQPAKLEDSAVYLCASSLTQTVLYGYTFGSGTRLTVV.

The chain links TRBV7-3 to TRBJ2-2, with 8 bases identical to TRBD1. CDR3 length equals 15 residues. Germline V CDR1 and CDR2: SGHTA, FQGTGA. V gave up 5 bases and J gave up 2 bases; unmatched junction bases: 4. CDR3 amino acids: CASSAQGGNTGELFF. The CDR3 bases are TGTGCCAGCAGCGCACAGGGGGGAAACACCGGGGAGCTGTTTTTT.

This clone was seen more than once but under ten times. The chain joins TRBV19 to TRBJ2-3, with a tentative D call TRBD1 (5 bases). Germline V lookup: CDR1 LNHDA, CDR2 SQIVND (reference sequence). V lost 3 bases and J lost 4, with 14 bases in between. The CDR3 is 15 amino acids. DNA of the CDR3: TGTGCCAGTAGTATGGGGCTCCCTGGGGCAGATACGCAGTATTTT. Amino acids: CASSMGLPGADTQYF.

The chain combines TRBV4-1 with TRBJ1-5; 8 bases agree with TRBD1. Per the germline V gene, CDR1 is MGHRA and CDR2 is YSYEKL. This CDR3 has 14 amino acids. J gave up 5 bases and V 1 base, and 1 base lay outside the gene matches. The CDR3 protein is CASSQVQGDQPQHF. In DNA, the CDR3 is TGCGCCAGCAGCCAAGTACAGGGGGATCAGCCCCAGCATTTT.

A remark on this clone: This sample includes further DNA sequences coding for the same CDR3. The CDR3 coding sequence is TGTGCCAGTAGTATCCCGGGACAGGGCGCTCGGCAGCCCCAGCATTTT. Translation: CASSIPGQGARQPQHF. The rearrangement links TRBV19 to TRBJ1-5; 9 bases line up with TRBD1. The CDR3 loop spans 16 amino acids. The V gene end was trimmed by 3 bases and the J gene end by 7 bases; junction bases not matched to a gene: 10. Germline CDR1 LNHDA, CDR2 SQIVND (reference sequence).

The rearrangement uses TRBV7-2 and TRBJ2-3, with TRBD2 identical over 10 bases. V shed 1 base and J 5 bases; nucleotides not matched to a gene: 6. The CDR3 is 16 amino acids. The germline gives CDR1 SGHTA, CDR2 FQGNSA. The CDR3 reads CASSLVLAGVKDTQYF. CDR3 coding DNA: TGTGCCAGCAGCTTAGTTCTAGCGGGAGTGAAAGATACGCAGTATTTT.

This clone was observed once. The gene calls are TRBV2 and TRBJ1-6, with 10 bases lining up with TRBD1. Per germline, CDR1 SNHLY and CDR2 FYNNEI. After removal of 11 bases from V and 5 bases from J, the junction contained 6 bases not matched to a gene. The CDR3 runs to 14 residues. This chain's CDR3 is CAGSGQGNNSPLHF. The CDR3 DNA is TGTGCCGGATCGGGACAGGGGAATAATTCACCCCTCCACTTT.

CDR3 DNA sequence: TGTGCCAGCTCCGCGGACAGAAATCAGCCCCAGCATTTT. This encodes CASSADRNQPQHF. V usage is TRBV18 and J usage is TRBJ1-5; D possibly corresponds to TRBD1 (6 bases). The CDR3 loop spans 13 amino acids. Trimming shortened V by 6 bases and J by 4 bases, and 10 bases separated the two germline ends. In germline, CDR1 is KGHSH, CDR2 LQKENI.

By proportion, this clone is medium-sized. The chain is built from TRBV18 and TRBJ1-5; tentatively, D is TRBD1 (5 bases). V lost 6 bases and J 5 bases, leaving 14 bases between the germline ends. Germline V gives CDR1 KGHSH, CDR2 LQKENI. This CDR3 spans 14 amino acids. The CDR3 nucleotides are TGTGCCAGCTCGCTACAGCGGGGCGATCAGCCCCAGCATTTT. It specifies CASSLQRGDQPQHF.

CDR3: CASSFSVGGEDGYTF. CDR3 sequence (DNA): TGCGCCAGCAGCTTCAGTGTAGGGGGGGAAGATGGCTACACCTTC. The J gene is TRBJ1-2, the V gene TRBV5-1; perhaps TRBD1 as D (6 bases). Trimming shortened V by 2 bases and J by 6 bases, and 17 bases separated the two germline ends. This CDR3 has 15 residues. In germline, CDR1 is SGHRS, CDR2 YFSETQ.

This clone was detected many times. CDR3 sequence reads: CASSLTGPGDNEQFF. The CDR3 DNA sequence: TGTGCCAGCAGCTTAACAGGGCCCGGGGACAATGAGCAGTTCTTC. V usage is TRBV7-9 and J usage is TRBJ2-1, with D tentatively TRBD1 (6 bases). Germline CDR1 and CDR2: SEHNR and FQNEAQ (reference sequence). V was cut by 2 bases and J by 5 bases, with 13 bases left in between. The CDR3 has 15 residues.

This clone has a single count. The rearrangement joins TRBV9 to TRBJ1-1, with D unclear. Germline V gives CDR1 SGDLS, CDR2 YYNGEE. The CDR3 spans 13 residues. Trimming stripped 0 bases from V and 3 bases from J, with 6 bases between. CDR3 DNA: TGTGCCAGCAGCGTAGAGGCACACACTGAAGCTTTCTTT. It is translated as CASSVEAHTEAFF.

V gene TRBV19 combines with J gene TRBJ1-1, with a weak D call TRBD1 (5 bases). In germline, CDR1 is LNHDA, CDR2 SQIVND (reference sequence). Trimming stripped 6 bases from V and 8 bases from J, with 10 bases between. This CDR3 is built from 11 residues. In DNA, the CDR3 is TGTGCCAGTAGCTATTGGGGGGAAGCTTTCTTT. Translating gives CASSYWGEAFF.

This chain joins TRBV6-5 and TRBJ2-7; D may be TRBD2 (5 bases). CDR1 MNHEY and CDR2 SVGAGI come from the germline V gene. This CDR3 is 13 amino acids long. Trimming removed 5 bases from V and 3 bases from J, with 11 bases in between. The CDR3 coding sequence is TGTGCCAGCAGTAGAGGACTTGACTACGAGCAGTACGTC. It encodes CASSRGLDYEQYV.

The chain carries TRBV7-9 and TRBJ1-4; maybe TRBD1 (6 bases). Between the trimmed V and J ends, which lost 0 bases and 3 bases, there was a span of 8 bases. Germline CDR1 and CDR2: SEHNR and FQNEAQ (reference sequence). The CDR3 has 15 residues. The CDR3 bases are TGTGCCAGCAGCTTAGCCAGGGGAGCTAATGAAAAACTGTTTTTT. Translated: CASSLARGANEKLFF.

The rearrangement uses TRBV28 and TRBJ2-7; TRBD2 matches 12 bases. Germline V lookup: CDR1 MDHEN, CDR2 SYDVKM. Germline trimming cut 3 bases from V and 7 bases from J; bases unmatched to any gene: 7. CDR3 length: 15 residues. The CDR3 DNA reads TGTGCCAGCAGTTTTCTTCTAGCGGGAGGGCAAGAGCAGTACTTC. Amino acid sequence: CASSFLLAGGQEQYF.

The chain joins TRBV6-5 to TRBJ1-2; D not certain. This CDR3 comprises 12 residues. Per germline, CDR1 MNHEY and CDR2 SVGAGI. Trimming cost V 7 bases and J 4 bases, with 10 bases left between them. CDR3 region: CASTETSYGYTF. CDR3 nucleotide sequence: TGTGCCAGCACGGAGACCAGCTATGGCTACACCTTC.